Listed below are T cell receptor beta chains from one sample, sequenced in a study of blood T cell repertoires in COVID-19. Generated by immunoSEQ multiplex PCR, the TCRdb table keeps only in-frame clones and is missing some. Among 250,000 to 350,000 clones listed, 75% to 95% were seen once. The material sequenced was peripheral blood. These receptors all come from a woman in her twenties or thirties with COVID-19, enrolled during active disease. CDR3s include the opening cysteine and the closing phenylalanine or tryptophan. Fields, in order: CDR3 protein, CDR3 DNA, J gene, D gene, V gene, clone size. The D gene is left open where the match is weak. Clone size, where shown, is once, few, many, or a class for clones that have expanded.

CDR3 protein: CASRRTDKGNTGELFF; CDR3 DNA: TGTGCCAGTAGAAGGACGGACAAGGGGAACACCGGGGAGCTGTTTTTT; J gene: TRBJ2-2; D gene: -; V gene: TRBV19; clone size: -
CDR3 protein: CAGTPTANYGYTF; CDR3 DNA: TGTGCCGGGACACCGACAGCTAACTATGGCTACACCTTC; J gene: TRBJ1-2; D gene: -; V gene: TRBV30; clone size: -
CDR3 protein: CASSEGGAGGTTNTEAFF; CDR3 DNA: TGTGCCAGCAGTGAAGGGGGGGCAGGGGGCACGACGAACACTGAAGCTTTCTTT; J gene: TRBJ1-1; D gene: TRBD1; V gene: TRBV2; clone size: -
CDR3 protein: CASSVTPPTGANTGELFF; CDR3 DNA: TGTGCCAGCAGCGTAACCCCCCCAACGGGAGCCAACACCGGGGAGCTGTTTTTT; J gene: TRBJ2-2; D gene: -; V gene: TRBV9; clone size: -
CDR3 protein: CASCDGNQPQHF; CDR3 DNA: TGTGCCAGCTGTGACGGGAATCAGCCCCAGCATTTT; J gene: TRBJ1-5; D gene: -; V gene: TRBV12-3/TRBV12-4; clone size: -
CDR3 protein: CASSHAGQRGLDQPQHF; CDR3 DNA: TGTGCCAGTAGCCATGCTGGACAGAGGGGTCTCGATCAGCCCCAGCATTTT; J gene: TRBJ1-5; D gene: -; V gene: TRBV19; clone size: once
CDR3 protein: CASRAGASGEQFF; CDR3 DNA: TGCGCCAGCCGCGCAGGTGCGAGTGGGGAGCAGTTCTTC; J gene: TRBJ2-1; D gene: -; V gene: TRBV10-1; clone size: -
CDR3 protein: CASSGGGIQPQHF; CDR3 DNA: TGCGCCAGCAGTGGGGGCGGGATCCAGCCCCAGCATTTT; J gene: TRBJ1-5; D gene: -; V gene: TRBV10-2; clone size: -
CDR3 protein: CASSRVAGAPEQYF; CDR3 DNA: TGCGCCAGCAGCAGAGTAGCGGGAGCTCCCGAGCAGTACTTC; J gene: TRBJ2-7; D gene: TRBD2; V gene: TRBV5-1; clone size: -
CDR3 protein: CASSLSRTASGAYEQYF; CDR3 DNA: TGCGCCAGCAGCCTCTCCCGGACGGCAAGCGGCGCCTACGAGCAGTACTTC; J gene: TRBJ2-7; D gene: -; V gene: TRBV4-3; clone size: -
CDR3 protein: CASSLQGRTEAFF; CDR3 DNA: TGTGCCAGCAGTCTACAGGGTCGGACTGAAGCTTTCTTT; J gene: TRBJ1-1; D gene: -; V gene: TRBV27; clone size: -
CDR3 protein: CASSKGERRAGEQYF; CDR3 DNA: TGTGCCAGCAGCAAAGGCGAGAGGAGGGCAGGCGAGCAGTACTTC; J gene: TRBJ2-7; D gene: -; V gene: TRBV21-1; clone size: -
CDR3 protein: CASSLSAREQYF; CDR3 DNA: TGTGCCAGCAGTTTATCCGCGCGCGAGCAGTACTTC; J gene: TRBJ2-7; D gene: -; V gene: TRBV28; clone size: -
CDR3 protein: CASSKEGTSGNNEQFF; CDR3 DNA: TGTGCCAGCAGCAAAGAGGGGACTAGCGGGAACAATGAGCAGTTCTTC; J gene: TRBJ2-1; D gene: -; V gene: TRBV21-1; clone size: -
CDR3 protein: CAISNRGQETQYF; CDR3 DNA: TGTGCCATCAGTAACAGGGGCCAAGAGACCCAGTACTTC; J gene: TRBJ2-5; D gene: TRBD1; V gene: TRBV10-3; clone size: -
CDR3 protein: CASSPYSQGGGYTF; CDR3 DNA: TGTGCCAGCTCACCATATAGCCAGGGGGGTGGCTACACCTTC; J gene: TRBJ1-2; D gene: TRBD1; V gene: TRBV18; clone size: -
CDR3 protein: CASSGREGTRNTEAFF; CDR3 DNA: TGCGCCAGCAGTGGTCGGGAGGGAACGAGGAACACTGAAGCTTTCTTT; J gene: TRBJ1-1; D gene: -; V gene: TRBV10-2; clone size: -
CDR3 protein: CASSLRGLVGYGYTF; CDR3 DNA: TGTGCCAGCAGCTTAAGAGGGCTAGTAGGATATGGCTACACCTTC; J gene: TRBJ1-2; D gene: -; V gene: TRBV5-4; clone size: -
CDR3 protein: CASSGLGGPWNEQFF; CDR3 DNA: TGCGCCAGCAGCGGGCTTGGAGGGCCATGGAATGAGCAGTTCTTC; J gene: TRBJ2-1; D gene: -; V gene: TRBV5-1; clone size: -
CDR3 protein: CASSQEGRDTDTQYF; CDR3 DNA: TGTGCCAGCAGCCAAGAGGGCCGGGACACAGATACGCAGTATTTT; J gene: TRBJ2-3; D gene: -; V gene: TRBV3-1/TRBV3-2; clone size: -
CDR3 protein: CASSDLIGTEAFF; CDR3 DNA: TGTGCCAGCAGTGACCTCATCGGCACTGAAGCTTTCTTT; J gene: TRBJ1-1; D gene: -; V gene: TRBV25-1; clone size: once
CDR3 protein: CASSDSIGTGAYEQYF; CDR3 DNA: TGTGCCAGCAGTGATTCTATCGGGACAGGGGCCTACGAGCAGTACTTC; J gene: TRBJ2-7; D gene: TRBD1; V gene: TRBV2; clone size: -
CDR3 protein: CASTYRGNYGYTF; CDR3 DNA: TGTGCCAGCACCTACAGGGGTAACTATGGCTACACCTTC; J gene: TRBJ1-2; D gene: TRBD1; V gene: TRBV6-6; clone size: once
CDR3 protein: CASSFSGSGDTQYF; CDR3 DNA: TGTGCCAGCAGTTTTTCGGGGTCTGGGGATACGCAGTATTTT; J gene: TRBJ2-3; D gene: -; V gene: TRBV27; clone size: -
CDR3 protein: CAAGQDPYEQYF; CDR3 DNA: TGCGCCGCCGGACAGGACCCCTACGAGCAGTACTTC; J gene: TRBJ2-7; D gene: TRBD1; V gene: TRBV5-1; clone size: -
CDR3 protein: CASSLRLVNEQFF; CDR3 DNA: TGTGCCAGCAGCTTACGACTAGTCAATGAGCAGTTCTTC; J gene: TRBJ2-1; D gene: -; V gene: TRBV11-2; clone size: -
CDR3 protein: CASSFVAEAYEQYF; CDR3 DNA: TGTGCCAGCAGCTTCGTAGCGGAGGCATACGAGCAGTACTTC; J gene: TRBJ2-7; D gene: -; V gene: TRBV7-2; clone size: -
CDR3 protein: CASSSIGVSSYNEQFF; CDR3 DNA: TGTGCCAGCAGCTCGATCGGGGTGAGCTCCTACAATGAGCAGTTCTTC; J gene: TRBJ2-1; D gene: -; V gene: TRBV2; clone size: -
CDR3 protein: CASSLELNRDSSTDTQYF; CDR3 DNA: TGCGCCAGCAGCTTGGAACTTAACCGGGACAGTAGCACAGATACGCAGTATTTT; J gene: TRBJ2-3; D gene: TRBD1; V gene: TRBV5-1; clone size: -
CDR3 protein: CASSWGWTSGRLYYEQYF; CDR3 DNA: TGCGCCAGCAGCTGGGGTTGGACTAGCGGGAGGTTATACTACGAGCAGTACTTC; J gene: TRBJ2-7; D gene: TRBD2; V gene: TRBV5-1; clone size: once
CDR3 protein: CASSLGGMNTEAFF; CDR3 DNA: TGTGCCAGCTCACTAGGAGGTATGAACACTGAAGCTTTCTTT; J gene: TRBJ1-1; D gene: -; V gene: TRBV18; clone size: -
CDR3 protein: CASSLSATTSFGEQFF; CDR3 DNA: TGTGCCAGCAGTTTATCGGCCACCACTAGCTTCGGTGAGCAGTTCTTC; J gene: TRBJ2-1; D gene: -; V gene: TRBV27; clone size: -
CDR3 protein: CASSLGSGSRGEQYF; CDR3 DNA: TGTGCCAGCAGCTTAGGGAGCGGGAGTCGAGGCGAGCAGTACTTC; J gene: TRBJ2-7; D gene: TRBD2; V gene: TRBV7-9; clone size: few
CDR3 protein: CASSQLDREWISYEQYF; CDR3 DNA: TGTGCCAGCAGTCAATTAGACAGGGAGTGGATTTCCTACGAGCAGTACTTC; J gene: TRBJ2-7; D gene: TRBD1; V gene: TRBV28; clone size: -
CDR3 protein: CASSLVARGTEAFF; CDR3 DNA: TGTGCCAGCAGCTTGGTGGCCAGAGGGACTGAAGCTTTCTTT; J gene: TRBJ1-1; D gene: -; V gene: TRBV5-8; clone size: -
CDR3 protein: CASSARDRDPGELFF; CDR3 DNA: TGTGCCAGCAGCGCCCGCGACAGAGACCCCGGGGAGCTGTTTTTT; J gene: TRBJ2-2; D gene: -; V gene: TRBV7-9; clone size: -
CDR3 protein: CASSARTADNEQFF; CDR3 DNA: TGTGCCAGCAGCGCTCGGACAGCCGACAATGAGCAGTTCTTC; J gene: TRBJ2-1; D gene: -; V gene: TRBV7-9; clone size: -
CDR3 protein: CASSSRDRGYEQYF; CDR3 DNA: TGTGCCAGCAGTTCTAGGGACAGGGGCTACGAGCAGTACTTC; J gene: TRBJ2-7; D gene: TRBD1; V gene: TRBV28; clone size: -
CDR3 protein: CASSLGTSQSTDTQYF; CDR3 DNA: TGCGCCAGCAGCTTGGGTACTAGCCAGTCCACAGATACGCAGTATTTT; J gene: TRBJ2-3; D gene: -; V gene: TRBV5-1; clone size: -
CDR3 protein: CASRGDRGIGEKLFF; CDR3 DNA: TGTGCCAGCAGGGGCGATCGGGGTATTGGTGAAAAACTGTTTTTT; J gene: TRBJ1-4; D gene: -; V gene: TRBV27; clone size: once
CDR3 protein: CASSQGTGSTGELFF; CDR3 DNA: TGCGCCAGCAGCCAAGGGACAGGGTCCACCGGGGAGCTGTTTTTT; J gene: TRBJ2-2; D gene: TRBD1; V gene: TRBV4-1; clone size: few
CDR3 protein: CASSTSTSGSSYEQYF; CDR3 DNA: TGTGCCAGCAGTACCTCCACTAGCGGGAGCTCCTACGAGCAGTACTTC; J gene: TRBJ2-7; D gene: TRBD2; V gene: TRBV28; clone size: -
CDR3 protein: CASVLLNWGESEAFF; CDR3 DNA: TGTGCCAGTGTCCTCCTTAATTGGGGGGAAAGTGAAGCTTTCTTT; J gene: TRBJ1-1; D gene: -; V gene: TRBV2; clone size: -
CDR3 protein: CASSEARRQGAGEKLFF; CDR3 DNA: TGTGCCAGCAGTGAAGCGCGCCGACAGGGGGCGGGGGAAAAACTGTTTTTT; J gene: TRBJ1-4; D gene: TRBD1; V gene: TRBV2; clone size: -
CDR3 protein: CASSRPLSSHFYNEQFF; CDR3 DNA: TGTGCCAGCAGCAGACCCCTATCTAGCCACTTCTACAATGAGCAGTTCTTC; J gene: TRBJ2-1; D gene: -; V gene: TRBV21-1; clone size: -
CDR3 protein: CASADTGNTEAFF; CDR3 DNA: TGTGCCAGCGCGGACACGGGGAACACTGAAGCTTTCTTT; J gene: TRBJ1-1; D gene: -; V gene: TRBV2; clone size: -
CDR3 protein: CASNITGSGANVLTF; CDR3 DNA: TGTGCCAGCAACATAACAGGCTCTGGGGCCAACGTCCTGACTTTC; J gene: TRBJ2-6; D gene: -; V gene: TRBV6-4; clone size: -
CDR3 protein: CATKEPGLAGHTGELFF; CDR3 DNA: TGTGCCACCAAGGAACCGGGACTAGCGGGCCACACCGGGGAGCTGTTTTTT; J gene: TRBJ2-2; D gene: TRBD2; V gene: TRBV10-3; clone size: -
CDR3 protein: CASSQGGTSAYNEQFF; CDR3 DNA: TGTGCCAGCAGCCAAGGGGGGACTAGCGCCTACAATGAGCAGTTCTTC; J gene: TRBJ2-1; D gene: TRBD2; V gene: TRBV4-2; clone size: -
CDR3 protein: CASSREGGFSYEQYF; CDR3 DNA: TGCGCCAGCAGTCGAGAGGGTGGTTTCTCCTACGAGCAGTACTTC; J gene: TRBJ2-7; D gene: -; V gene: TRBV5-1; clone size: few
CDR3 protein: CASSELENTDTQYF; CDR3 DNA: TGTGCCAGCAGCGAACTAGAAAACACAGATACGCAGTATTTT; J gene: TRBJ2-3; D gene: -; V gene: TRBV14; clone size: -
CDR3 protein: CASLDRCNTGELFF; CDR3 DNA: TGTGCCAGCTTAGACAGATGCAACACCGGGGAGCTGTTTTTT; J gene: TRBJ2-2; D gene: -; V gene: TRBV21-1; clone size: -
CDR3 protein: CAISQTDRAGANVLTF; CDR3 DNA: TGTGCCATCAGCCAGACCGACAGGGCTGGGGCCAACGTCCTGACTTTC; J gene: TRBJ2-6; D gene: TRBD1; V gene: TRBV10-3; clone size: few